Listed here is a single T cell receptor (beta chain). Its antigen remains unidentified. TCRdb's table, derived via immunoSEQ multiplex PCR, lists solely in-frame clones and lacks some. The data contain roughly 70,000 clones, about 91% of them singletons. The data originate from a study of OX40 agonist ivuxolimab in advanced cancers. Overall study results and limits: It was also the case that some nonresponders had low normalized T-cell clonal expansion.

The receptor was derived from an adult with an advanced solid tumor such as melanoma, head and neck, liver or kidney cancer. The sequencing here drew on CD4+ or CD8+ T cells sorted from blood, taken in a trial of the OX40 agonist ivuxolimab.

The CDR3 loop reads CASSMRGREQFF. In DNA, the CDR3 is TGTGCCAGTAGTATGAGAGGCCGGGAGCAGTTCTTC. The chain has TRBV19 and TRBJ2-1; unclear D gene. The germline V gene encodes CDR1 LNHDA and CDR2 SQIVND (reference sequence). The CDR3 is 12 amino acids. V lost 3 bases to trimming and J lost 10 bases, with 10 bases between them.